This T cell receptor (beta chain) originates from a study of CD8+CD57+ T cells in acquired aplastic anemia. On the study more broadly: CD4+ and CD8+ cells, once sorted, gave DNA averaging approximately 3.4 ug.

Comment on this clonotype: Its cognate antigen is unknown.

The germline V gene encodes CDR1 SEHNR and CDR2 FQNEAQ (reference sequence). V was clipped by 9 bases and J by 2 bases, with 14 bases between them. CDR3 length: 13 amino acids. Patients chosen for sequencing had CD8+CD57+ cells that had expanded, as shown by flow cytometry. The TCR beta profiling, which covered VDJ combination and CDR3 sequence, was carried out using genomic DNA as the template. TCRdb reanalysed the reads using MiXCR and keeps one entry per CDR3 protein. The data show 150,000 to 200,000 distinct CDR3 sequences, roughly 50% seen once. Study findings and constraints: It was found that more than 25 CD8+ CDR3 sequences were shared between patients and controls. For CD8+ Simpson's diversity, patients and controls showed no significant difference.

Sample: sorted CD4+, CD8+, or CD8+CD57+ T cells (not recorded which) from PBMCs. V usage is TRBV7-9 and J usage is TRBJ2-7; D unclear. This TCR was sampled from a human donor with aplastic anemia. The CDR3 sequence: CASSPDRTYEQYF. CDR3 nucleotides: TGTGCCAGTAGTCCCGATAGGACCTACGAGCAGTACTTC.